This is a list of T cell receptor beta chains from one sample in a study of cytomegalovirus exposure and HLA in healthy donors. Produced via immunoSEQ multiplex PCR; TCRdb's table is partial and in-frame only. The sample holds about 270,000 clones, approximately 86% seen once. The sequenced sample was PBMCs. The receptor set was obtained from a woman aged 18-29 years in good health and CMV-seronegative. The CDR3 runs from the conserved cysteine through the conserved F or W. The D gene is left open where the match is weak. Rows may omit the clone size; those that give it use once, few, many or a size class.

clone size,D gene,J gene,V gene,CDR3 DNA,CDR3 protein
NA,TRBD2,TRBJ2-7,TRBV27,TGTGCCAGCCGAAAGACTAGCGGGAGTGTGGAGCAGTACTTC,CASRKTSGSVEQYF
once,NA,TRBJ1-1,TRBV2,TGTGCCAGCAGTGAATACGGGGGGGCCACTGAAGCTTTCTTT,CASSEYGGATEAFF
NA,TRBD1,TRBJ2-7,TRBV6-6,TGTGCCAGCAGTCAAGGACAGGGGGCAGGTACCTACGAGCAGTACTTC,CASSQGQGAGTYEQYF
NA,NA,TRBJ2-7,TRBV19,TGTGCCAGTAGTATTTCCAGGATTTCCTACGAGCAGTACTTC,CASSISRISYEQYF
NA,TRBD1,TRBJ1-1,TRBV5-1,TGCGCCAGCAGCTTGGTGGGACAGGGCCAGTCTTTCTTT,CASSLVGQGQSFF
NA,NA,TRBJ1-1,TRBV6-4,TGTGCCAGCAGTGTAGGCGGACAGAACACTGAAGCTTTCTTT,CASSVGGQNTEAFF
NA,TRBD2,TRBJ2-1,TRBV4-2,TGTGCCAGCAGCCTACCAACTAGCGGGAGTAACAATGAGCAGTTCTTC,CASSLPTSGSNNEQFF
NA,NA,TRBJ1-1,TRBV29-1,TGCAGCGTTCATGAGAGGGGTCCCCCGGGGGCTGAAGCTTTCTTT,CSVHERGPPGAEAFF
NA,TRBD1,TRBJ1-4,TRBV10-3,TGTGCCATCAGTGAGGTTTGGGACAGGCCGAATGAAAAACTGTTTTTT,CAISEVWDRPNEKLFF
NA,TRBD2,TRBJ2-5,TRBV5-1,TGCGCCAGCAGCCCCGGGACTAATAAAGAGACCCAGTACTTC,CASSPGTNKETQYF
NA,NA,TRBJ1-2,TRBV2,TGTGCCAGGTTGGGTCTGGCGGGCTATGGCTACACCTTC,CARLGLAGYGYTF
NA,TRBD1,TRBJ2-2,TRBV30,TGTGCCTGGAGTGTAGGACAGGGATACACCGGGGAGCTGTTTTTT,CAWSVGQGYTGELFF
NA,NA,TRBJ1-5,TRBV2,TGTGCCAGCAGGTCCCGGGACTGGTATAGCAATCAGCCCCAGCATTTT,CASRSRDWYSNQPQHF
once,TRBD2,TRBJ2-7,TRBV14,TGTGCCAGCAGCCGTTTTGTAGCGGGAGGGCCAGTTCACGAGCAGTACTTC,CASSRFVAGGPVHEQYF
NA,NA,TRBJ2-2,TRBV5-1,TGCGCCAGCAGCTTGTTTCCAGGGAGGTCGACCGGGGAGCTGTTTTTT,CASSLFPGRSTGELFF
NA,NA,TRBJ1-1,TRBV9,TGTGCCAGCAGCGTCGGGACGGACTATGAAGCTTTCTTT,CASSVGTDYEAFF
NA,TRBD1,TRBJ2-7,TRBV25-1,TGTGCCAGCAGTGATCCGGGACAGGGCTCCTACGAGCAGTACTTC,CASSDPGQGSYEQYF
NA,NA,TRBJ1-1,TRBV7-2,TGTGCCAGCAGCCACGCGGGGGGGACTGAAGCTTTCTTT,CASSHAGGTEAFF
NA,NA,TRBJ1-5,TRBV11-2,TGTGCCAGCAGCTTAGATCAGGTTAGGCCCCAGCATTTT,CASSLDQVRPQHF
NA,TRBD1,TRBJ1-2,TRBV6-1,TGTGCCAGCACTCCGACAGGGTCGTACGGCTACACCTTC,CASTPTGSYGYTF
once,NA,TRBJ1-5,TRBV30,TGTGCCTGGAGTGCAGGGGACAATCAGCCCCAGCATTTT,CAWSAGDNQPQHF
NA,NA,TRBJ1-3,TRBV5-1,TGCGCCAGCAGCTTGCAGGGAACTTCTGGAAACACCATATATTTT,CASSLQGTSGNTIYF
NA,TRBD1,TRBJ1-2,TRBV7-6,TGTGCCAGCAGCGCCCGACAGGGAGACTATGGCTACACCTTC,CASSARQGDYGYTF
NA,NA,TRBJ2-3,TRBV4-1,TGCGCCAGCAGCCAAGTAGGTCTAGTTGCGTATTTT,CASSQVGLVAYF
NA,NA,TRBJ1-2,TRBV5-1,TGCGCCAGCAGCTTGGACCCCTCCGCGCGATTAGGCTACACCTTC,CASSLDPSARLGYTF
NA,TRBD1,TRBJ2-7,TRBV7-9,TGTGCCAGCGCGCCAGGGGGTATGTACGAGCAGTACTTC,CASAPGGMYEQYF
NA,TRBD2,TRBJ2-7,TRBV9,TGTGCCAGCAGCGTAGGAGGTAGCGGGGGGGTCTACGAGCAGTACTTC,CASSVGGSGGVYEQYF
NA,NA,TRBJ2-2,TRBV10-3,TGTGCCATCAAGGGCGAGGGAGCCGGGGAGCTGTTTTTT,CAIKGEGAGELFF
NA,TRBD2,TRBJ2-1,TRBV2,TGTGCCAGCAGTCCGGGACTATTATACAATGAGCAGTTCTTC,CASSPGLLYNEQFF
NA,NA,TRBJ2-7,TRBV6-5,TGTGCCAGCAGTTACTCGACCGGGGGTCCGTACGAGCAGTACTTC,CASSYSTGGPYEQYF
NA,NA,TRBJ2-1,TRBV6-6,TGTGCCAGCAGCACGCATGCGGATTTGAGCAATGAGCAGTTCTTC,CASSTHADLSNEQFF
NA,NA,TRBJ2-6,TRBV28,TGTGCCAGCAGTCCACCGGCTGGGGCCAACGTCCTGACTTTC,CASSPPAGANVLTF
NA,NA,TRBJ1-2,TRBV18,TGTGCCAGCTCACCAAATCCGGGAAACTATGGCTACACCTTC,CASSPNPGNYGYTF
NA,NA,TRBJ1-1,TRBV27,TGTGCCAGCAGTTTATGGGGGGTCACTGAAGCTTTCTTT,CASSLWGVTEAFF
NA,NA,TRBJ2-3,TRBV2,TGTGCCAGCAACGACGGCGGAGGTGGCACAGATACGCAGTATTTT,CASNDGGGGTDTQYF
once,NA,TRBJ1-5,TRBV7-8,TGTGCCAGCAGCGTAGCCGTCCCCTCGGGGGTGGGCAATCAGCCCCAGCATTTT,CASSVAVPSGVGNQPQHF
NA,TRBD1,TRBJ1-1,TRBV25-1,TGTGCCAGCAGTGAGCCGGGACAGGTCGCTGAAGCTTTCTTT,CASSEPGQVAEAFF
NA,NA,TRBJ2-2,TRBV25-1,TGTGCCAGCAGTGAAACTCTGTCGAACACCGGGGAGCTGTTTTTT,CASSETLSNTGELFF
NA,NA,TRBJ2-7,TRBV9,TGTGCCAGCAGCCCCGGGACAAGCCCTTCCTACGAGCAGTACTTC,CASSPGTSPSYEQYF
NA,TRBD2,TRBJ2-7,TRBV5-4,TGTGCCAGCAGCGAGCCGGGACTAGCGGGAGGATCCTACGAGCAGTACTTC,CASSEPGLAGGSYEQYF
NA,NA,TRBJ1-5,TRBV25-1,TGTGCCAGCAGTGGAAGGACAGTAGGCCAGCCCCAGCATTTT,CASSGRTVGQPQHF
NA,TRBD1,TRBJ1-3,TRBV4-1,TGCGCCAGCAGCCAAGGGAGACAGGGCAGCTCAGGAAACACCATATATTTT,CASSQGRQGSSGNTIYF
few,NA,TRBJ1-2,TRBV6-1,TGTGCCAGCAGCCCGGCGGGTTATGGCTACACCTTC,CASSPAGYGYTF
NA,TRBD2,TRBJ2-1,TRBV28,TGTGCCAGCACTCTGCTAGCGGGCCTAGAAGGCTACAATGAGCAGTTCTTC,CASTLLAGLEGYNEQFF
NA,TRBD2,TRBJ2-3,TRBV29-1,TGCAGCGTGGGGACTAGCGGGGGAGGCACAGATACGCAGTATTTT,CSVGTSGGGTDTQYF
NA,NA,TRBJ1-4,TRBV4-3,TGCGCCAGCAGCCAAGATCGACAGCTCAATGAAAAACTGTTTTTT,CASSQDRQLNEKLFF
NA,NA,TRBJ1-4,TRBV28,TGTGCCAGCAGTAAACAGGGAAAGACTAATGAAAAACTGTTTTTT,CASSKQGKTNEKLFF
NA,TRBD1,TRBJ2-1,TRBV6-5,TGTGCCAGCAGTCCCGGACAGGGGACCCACAATGAGCAGTTCTTC,CASSPGQGTHNEQFF
NA,NA,TRBJ2-5,TRBV1,TGCACCAGCAGCCAAGATCCTCTGACTAGCGGGGGTGGGGAGACCCAGTACTTC,CTSSQDPLTSGGGETQYF
NA,NA,TRBJ1-5,TRBV7-8,TGTGCCAGCAGCTTAGATTACGGACAGAGCTATCAGCCCCAGCATTTT,CASSLDYGQSYQPQHF
NA,NA,TRBJ1-1,TRBV29-1,TGCAGCGTCCAGGGAGGGGACACTGAAGCTTTCTTT,CSVQGGDTEAFF
NA,NA,TRBJ1-1,TRBV10-3,TGTGCCATCAGTGGGGGAGGCTCTGAAGCTTTCTTT,CAISGGGSEAFF
NA,NA,TRBJ2-7,TRBV28,TGTGCCAGCAGTCCCAACTACGAGCAGTACTTC,CASSPNYEQYF